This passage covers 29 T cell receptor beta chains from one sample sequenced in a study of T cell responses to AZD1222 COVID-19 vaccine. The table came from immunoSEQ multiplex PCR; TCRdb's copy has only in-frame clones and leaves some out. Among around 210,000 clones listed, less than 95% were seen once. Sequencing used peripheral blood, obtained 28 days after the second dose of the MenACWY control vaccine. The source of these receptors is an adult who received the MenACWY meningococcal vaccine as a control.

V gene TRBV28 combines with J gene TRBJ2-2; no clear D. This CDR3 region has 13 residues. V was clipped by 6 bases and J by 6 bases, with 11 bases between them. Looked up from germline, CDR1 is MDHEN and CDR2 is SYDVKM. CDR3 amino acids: CASRTTKSGELFF. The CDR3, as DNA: TGTGCCAGCAGAACAACTAAGTCCGGGGAGCTGTTTTTT.

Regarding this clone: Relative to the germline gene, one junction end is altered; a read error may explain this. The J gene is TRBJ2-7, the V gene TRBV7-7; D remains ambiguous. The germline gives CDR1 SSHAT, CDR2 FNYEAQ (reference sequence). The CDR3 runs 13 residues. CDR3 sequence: CASSSSPGYEQYF. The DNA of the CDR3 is TGTGCTAGCAGCTCCTCCCCTGGCTACGAGCAGTACTTC.

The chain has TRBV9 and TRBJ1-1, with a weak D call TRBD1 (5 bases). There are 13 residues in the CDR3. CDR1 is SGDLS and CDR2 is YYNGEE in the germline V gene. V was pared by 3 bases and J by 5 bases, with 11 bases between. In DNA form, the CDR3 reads TGTGCCAGCAGCGCCAGGGTAGAGACTGAAGCTTTCTTT. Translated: CASSARVETEAFF.

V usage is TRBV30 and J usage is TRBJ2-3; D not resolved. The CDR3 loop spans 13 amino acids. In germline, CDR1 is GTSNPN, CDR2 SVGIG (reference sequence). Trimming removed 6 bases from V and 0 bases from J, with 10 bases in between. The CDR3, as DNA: TGTGCCTGCCGCCAGACCAGCACAGATACGCAGTATTTT. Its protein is CACRQTSTDTQYF.

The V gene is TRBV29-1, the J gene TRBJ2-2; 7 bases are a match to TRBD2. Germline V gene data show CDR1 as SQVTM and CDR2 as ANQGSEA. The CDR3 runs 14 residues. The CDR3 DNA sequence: TGCATCCGTGGGGACTACCACCAAGTCGGGGAGCTGTTTTTT. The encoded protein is CIRGDYHQVGELFF.

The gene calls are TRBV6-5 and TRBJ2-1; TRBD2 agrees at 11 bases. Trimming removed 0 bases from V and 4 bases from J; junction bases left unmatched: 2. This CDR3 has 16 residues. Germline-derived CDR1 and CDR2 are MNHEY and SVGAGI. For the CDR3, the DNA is TGTGCCAGCAGTTACTCTTTAGCGGGGGGGTACAATGAGCAGTTCTTC. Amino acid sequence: CASSYSLAGGYNEQFF.

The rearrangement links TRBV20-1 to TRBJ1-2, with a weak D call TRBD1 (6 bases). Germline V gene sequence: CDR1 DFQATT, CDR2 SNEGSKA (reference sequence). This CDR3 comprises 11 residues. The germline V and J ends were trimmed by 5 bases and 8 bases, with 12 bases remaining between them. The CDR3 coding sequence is TGCAGTGCTTGGGACATGCGGGGCTACACCTTC. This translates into CSAWDMRGYTF.

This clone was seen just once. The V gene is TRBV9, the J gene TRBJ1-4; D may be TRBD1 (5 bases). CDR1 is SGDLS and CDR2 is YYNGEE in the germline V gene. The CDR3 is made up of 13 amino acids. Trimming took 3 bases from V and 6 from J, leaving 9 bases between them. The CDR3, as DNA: TGTGCCAGCAGCGCCGGGGGGGATGAAAAACTGTTTTTT. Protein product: CASSAGGDEKLFF.

In DNA form, the CDR3 reads TGTGCCAGCAGTACGCAGTTCCGGGACAGTCCTTATAGCAATCAGCCCCAGCATTTT. This sequence encodes CASSTQFRDSPYSNQPQHF. The rearrangement links TRBV28 to TRBJ1-5; TRBD1 aligns across 7 bases. This CDR3 comprises 19 residues. V lost 5 bases and J lost 0; bases outside the gene matches: 16. The germline V gene encodes CDR1 MDHEN and CDR2 SYDVKM. The full variable domain, its missing parts supplied by reference TRBV28 and TRBJ1-5, is DVKVTQSSRYLVKRTGEKVFLECVQDMDHENMFWYRQDPGLGLRLIYFSYDVKMKEKGDIPEGYSVSREKKERFSLILESASTNQTSMYLCASSTQFRDSPYSNQPQHFGDGTRLSIL.

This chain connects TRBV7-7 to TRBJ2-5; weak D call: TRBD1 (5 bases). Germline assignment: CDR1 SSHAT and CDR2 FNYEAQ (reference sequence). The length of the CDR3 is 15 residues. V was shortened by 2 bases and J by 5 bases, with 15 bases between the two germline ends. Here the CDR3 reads CASSLNQGRMETQYF. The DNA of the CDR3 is TGTGCCAGCAGCTTAAACCAGGGCAGAATGGAGACCCAGTACTTC.

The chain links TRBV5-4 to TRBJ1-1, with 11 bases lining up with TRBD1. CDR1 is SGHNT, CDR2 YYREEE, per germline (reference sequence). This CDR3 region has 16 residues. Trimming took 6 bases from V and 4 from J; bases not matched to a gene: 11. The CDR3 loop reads CASNDGQGARATEAFF. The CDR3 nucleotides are TGTGCCAGCAACGACGGACAGGGGGCGCGAGCCACTGAAGCTTTCTTT.

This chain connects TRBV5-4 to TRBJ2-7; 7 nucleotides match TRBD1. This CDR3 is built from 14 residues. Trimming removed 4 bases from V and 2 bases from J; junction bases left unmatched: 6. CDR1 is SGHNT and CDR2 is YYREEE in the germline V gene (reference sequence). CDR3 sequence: CASSTGTVAYEQYF. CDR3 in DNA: TGTGCCAGCAGCACCGGGACAGTGGCCTACGAGCAGTACTTC.

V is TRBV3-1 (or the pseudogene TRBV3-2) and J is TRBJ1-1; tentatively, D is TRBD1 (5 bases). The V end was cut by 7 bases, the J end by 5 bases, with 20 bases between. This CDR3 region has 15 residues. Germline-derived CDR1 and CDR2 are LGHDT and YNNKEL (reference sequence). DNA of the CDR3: TGTGCCAGCACCCCCAAAGGAACAGGAGGGACTGAAGCTTTCTTT. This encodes CASTPKGTGGTEAFF.

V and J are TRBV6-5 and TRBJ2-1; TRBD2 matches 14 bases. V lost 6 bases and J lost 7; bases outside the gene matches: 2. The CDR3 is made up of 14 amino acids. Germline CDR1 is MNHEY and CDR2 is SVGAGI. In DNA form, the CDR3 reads TGTGCCAGCAGCAGGACTAGCGGGAGGAATGAGCAGTTCTTC. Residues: CASSRTSGRNEQFF.

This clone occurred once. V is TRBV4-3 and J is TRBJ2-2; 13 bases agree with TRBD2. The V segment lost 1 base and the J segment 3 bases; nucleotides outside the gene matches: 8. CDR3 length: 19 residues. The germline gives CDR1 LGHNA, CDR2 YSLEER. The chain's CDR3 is CASSQGLAGGMGDTGELFF. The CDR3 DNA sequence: TGCGCCAGCAGCCAAGGACTAGCGGGGGGAATGGGGGACACCGGGGAGCTGTTTTTT.

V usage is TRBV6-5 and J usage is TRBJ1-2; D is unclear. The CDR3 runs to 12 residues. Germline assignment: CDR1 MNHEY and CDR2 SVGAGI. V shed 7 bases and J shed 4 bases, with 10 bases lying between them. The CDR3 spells CASTSLGYGYTF. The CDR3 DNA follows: TGTGCCAGCACCTCCCTGGGCTATGGCTACACCTTC.

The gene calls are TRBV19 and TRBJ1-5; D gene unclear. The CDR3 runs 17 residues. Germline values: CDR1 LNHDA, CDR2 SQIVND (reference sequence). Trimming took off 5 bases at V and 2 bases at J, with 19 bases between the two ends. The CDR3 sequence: CASSSVGGTLGNQPQHF. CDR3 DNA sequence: TGTGCCAGTAGTTCGGTGGGAGGCACGTTGGGCAATCAGCCCCAGCATTTT.

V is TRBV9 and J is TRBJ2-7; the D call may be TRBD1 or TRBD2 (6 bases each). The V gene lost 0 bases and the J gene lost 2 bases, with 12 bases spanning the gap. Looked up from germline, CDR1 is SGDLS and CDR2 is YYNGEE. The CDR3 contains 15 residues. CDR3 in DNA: TGTGCCAGCAGCGTAGCCGGGGGCCCTACCTACGAGCAGTACTTC. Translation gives CASSVAGGPTYEQYF.

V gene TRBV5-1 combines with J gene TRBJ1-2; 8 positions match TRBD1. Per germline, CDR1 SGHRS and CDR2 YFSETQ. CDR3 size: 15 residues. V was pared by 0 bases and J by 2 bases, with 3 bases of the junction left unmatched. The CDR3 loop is CASSLDQGANYGYTF. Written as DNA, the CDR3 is TGCGCCAGCAGCTTGGATCAGGGGGCGAACTATGGCTACACCTTC.

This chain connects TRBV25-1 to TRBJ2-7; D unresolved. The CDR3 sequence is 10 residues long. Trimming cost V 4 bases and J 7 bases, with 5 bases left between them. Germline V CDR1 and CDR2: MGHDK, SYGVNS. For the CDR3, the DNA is TGTGCCAGCAGTGCGGCTGAGCAGTACTTC. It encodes CASSAAEQYF.

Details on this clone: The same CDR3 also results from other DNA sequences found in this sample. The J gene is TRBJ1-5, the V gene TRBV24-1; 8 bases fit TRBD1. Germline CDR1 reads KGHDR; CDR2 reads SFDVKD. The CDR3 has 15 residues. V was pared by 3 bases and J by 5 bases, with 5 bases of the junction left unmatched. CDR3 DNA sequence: TGTGCCACCAGTGATCATACAGGGGGGGATCAGCCCCAGCATTTT. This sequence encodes CATSDHTGGDQPQHF.

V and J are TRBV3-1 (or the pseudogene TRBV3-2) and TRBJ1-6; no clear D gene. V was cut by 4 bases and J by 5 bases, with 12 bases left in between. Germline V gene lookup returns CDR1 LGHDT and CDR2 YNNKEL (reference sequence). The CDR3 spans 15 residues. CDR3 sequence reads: CASSRLEEDNSPLHF. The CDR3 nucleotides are TGTGCCAGCAGCCGTTTGGAAGAAGATAATTCACCCCTCCACTTT.

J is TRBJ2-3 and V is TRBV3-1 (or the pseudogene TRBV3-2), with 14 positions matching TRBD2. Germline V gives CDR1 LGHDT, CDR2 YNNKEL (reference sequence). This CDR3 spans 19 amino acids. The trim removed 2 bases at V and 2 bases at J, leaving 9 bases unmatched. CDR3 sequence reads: CASSQRLAGGFTLTDTQYF. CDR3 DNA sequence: TGTGCCAGCAGCCAAAGACTAGCGGGAGGGTTTACTCTCACAGATACGCAGTATTTT.

CDR3 sequence reads: CASLEQGTQGEKLFF. For the CDR3, the DNA is TGTGCCAGCTTGGAGCAAGGGACCCAAGGGGAAAAACTGTTTTTT. The chain has TRBV2 and TRBJ1-4; TRBD1 is a possible D gene (5 bases). This CDR3 region has 15 residues. The V end lost 8 bases, the J end lost 8 bases, and 21 bases lay between the germline ends. Germline V CDR1 and CDR2: SNHLY, FYNNEI.

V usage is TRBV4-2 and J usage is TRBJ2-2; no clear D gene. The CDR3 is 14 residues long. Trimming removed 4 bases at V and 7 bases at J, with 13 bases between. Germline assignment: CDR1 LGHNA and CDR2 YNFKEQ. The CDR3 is CASSLLAMSGELFF. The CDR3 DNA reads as TGTGCCAGCAGCCTTTTAGCCATGAGCGGGGAGCTGTTTTTT.

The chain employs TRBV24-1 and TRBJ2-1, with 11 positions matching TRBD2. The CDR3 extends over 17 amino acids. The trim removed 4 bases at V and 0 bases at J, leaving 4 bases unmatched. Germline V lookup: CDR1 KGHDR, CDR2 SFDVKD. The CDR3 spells CATSEQTSGGSYNEQFF. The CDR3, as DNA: TGTGCCACCAGTGAGCAAACTAGCGGGGGCTCCTACAATGAGCAGTTCTTC.

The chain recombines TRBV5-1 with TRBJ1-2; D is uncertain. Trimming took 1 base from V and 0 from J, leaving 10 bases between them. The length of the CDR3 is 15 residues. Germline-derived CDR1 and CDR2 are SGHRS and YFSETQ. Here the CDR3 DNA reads TGCGCCAGCAGCTTGTCGACACCCCCTAACTATGGCTACACCTTC. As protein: CASSLSTPPNYGYTF.

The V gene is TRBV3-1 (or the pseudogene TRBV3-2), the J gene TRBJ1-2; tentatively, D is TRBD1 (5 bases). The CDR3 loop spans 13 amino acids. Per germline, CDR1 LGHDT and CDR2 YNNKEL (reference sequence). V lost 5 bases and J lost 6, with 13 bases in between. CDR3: CASSSLGVHGYTF. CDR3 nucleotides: TGTGCCAGCAGCTCCTTGGGGGTCCATGGCTACACCTTC.

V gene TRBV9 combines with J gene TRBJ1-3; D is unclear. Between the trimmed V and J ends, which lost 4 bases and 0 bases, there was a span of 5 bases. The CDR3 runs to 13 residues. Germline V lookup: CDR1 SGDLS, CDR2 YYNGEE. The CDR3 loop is CASSPNSGNTIYF. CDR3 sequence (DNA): TGTGCCAGCAGCCCAAACTCTGGAAACACCATATATTTT.